Listed here is a single T cell receptor (beta chain). Possible read error: a much larger clone is one base away. This sample is part of a study of prognosis after radiotherapy for stage I lung cancer. Two-round multiplex PCR, the amplification method, yielded TCR beta CDR3 from genomic DNA. First-round PCR employed TRBV- and TRBJ-specific primers for each gene. TCRdb re-called the multiplex PCR reads through MiXCR, storing one row per CDR3 protein. The table records 30,000 to 40,000 distinct CDR3 sequences, under 35% of them present only once. The input for sequencing was PBMCs, taken before or after stereotactic body radiation therapy (not recorded which). This clonotype originated in a donor at least 50 years old with non-small cell lung cancer.

CDR3 sequence (DNA): TGTGCCGGCACTTTGGCAGGGGCGTTAACTGAAGCTTTCTTT. Its translation: CAGTLAGALTEAFF. This chain links TRBV28 with TRBJ1-1; D is possibly TRBD1 (6 bases). The V gene's germline CDR1 is MDHEN and CDR2 SYDVKM. This CDR3 has 14 residues. Trimming left V 11 bases short and J 5 bases short, with 21 bases between.